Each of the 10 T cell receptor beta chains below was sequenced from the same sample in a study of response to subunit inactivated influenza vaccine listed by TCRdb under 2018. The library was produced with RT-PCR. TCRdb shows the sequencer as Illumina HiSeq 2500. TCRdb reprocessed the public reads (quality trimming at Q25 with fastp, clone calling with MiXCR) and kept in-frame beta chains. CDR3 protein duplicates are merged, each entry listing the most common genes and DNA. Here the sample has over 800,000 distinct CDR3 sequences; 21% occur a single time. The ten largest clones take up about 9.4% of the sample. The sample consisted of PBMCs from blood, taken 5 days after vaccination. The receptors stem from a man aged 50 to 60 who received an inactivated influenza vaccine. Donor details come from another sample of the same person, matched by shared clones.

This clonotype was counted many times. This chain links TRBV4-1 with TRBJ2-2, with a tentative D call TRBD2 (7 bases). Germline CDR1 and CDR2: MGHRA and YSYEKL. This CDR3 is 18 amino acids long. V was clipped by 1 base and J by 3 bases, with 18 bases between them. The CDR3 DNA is TGCGCCAGCAGCCAAGTCCTCCTGGGGGGGGCTGACACCGGGGAGCTGTTTTTT. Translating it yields CASSQVLLGGADTGELFF.

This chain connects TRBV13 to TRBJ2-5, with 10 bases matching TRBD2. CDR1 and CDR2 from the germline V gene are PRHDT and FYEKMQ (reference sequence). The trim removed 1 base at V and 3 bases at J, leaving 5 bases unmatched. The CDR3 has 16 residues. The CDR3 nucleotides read TGTGCCAGCAGCTTAGTAGCGGGAGGTGTGAAAGAGACCCAGTACTTC. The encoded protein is CASSLVAGGVKETQYF.

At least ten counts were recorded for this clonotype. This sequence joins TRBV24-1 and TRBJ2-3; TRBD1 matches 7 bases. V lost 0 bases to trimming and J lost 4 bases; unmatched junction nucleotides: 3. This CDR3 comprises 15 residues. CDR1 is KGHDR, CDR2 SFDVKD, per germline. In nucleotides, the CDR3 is TGTGCCACCAGTGATTTGAAGGGGGCAGCAGATACGCAGTATTTT. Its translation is CATSDLKGAADTQYF.

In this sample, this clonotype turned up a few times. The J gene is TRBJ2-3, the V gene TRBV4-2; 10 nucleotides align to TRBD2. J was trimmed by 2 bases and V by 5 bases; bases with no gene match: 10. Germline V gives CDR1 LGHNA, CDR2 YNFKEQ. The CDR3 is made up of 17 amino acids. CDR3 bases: TGTGCCAGCAGCGGAATGAGTAGCGGGGGGCTCACAGATACGCAGTATTTT. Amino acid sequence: CASSGMSSGGLTDTQYF.

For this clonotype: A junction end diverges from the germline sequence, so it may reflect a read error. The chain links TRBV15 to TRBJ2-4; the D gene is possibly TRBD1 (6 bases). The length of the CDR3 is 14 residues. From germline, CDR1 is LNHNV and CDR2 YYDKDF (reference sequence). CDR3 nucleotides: TGTGCCACCAGGAGAGGGGACACCAAAAACATTCAGTACTTC. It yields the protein CATRRGDTKNIQYF.

CDR3 in amino acids: CASSQTAGVLNEQFF. In DNA form, the CDR3 reads TGTGCCAGCAGCCAAACAGCGGGAGTTCTCAATGAGCAGTTCTTC. V is TRBV7-8 and J is TRBJ2-1, with 8 nucleotides matching TRBD2. This CDR3 comprises 15 residues. V shed 5 bases, J shed 6 bases, and the junction held 9 bases outside the gene matches. The germline CDR1 and CDR2 sequences are SGHVS and FQNEAQ. Filled out from reference TRBV7-8 and TRBJ2-1, the complete variable domain reads GAGVSQSPRYKVAKRGQDVALRCDPISGHVSLFWYQQALGQGPEFLTYFQNEAQLDKSGLPSDRFFAERPEGSVSTLKIQRTQQEDSAVYLCASSQTAGVLNEQFFGPGTRLTVL.

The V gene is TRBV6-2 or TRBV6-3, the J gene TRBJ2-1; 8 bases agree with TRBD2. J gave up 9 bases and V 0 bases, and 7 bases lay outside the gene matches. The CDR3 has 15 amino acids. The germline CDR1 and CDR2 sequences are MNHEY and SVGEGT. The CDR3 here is CASSYSRGTRGEQFF. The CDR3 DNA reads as TGTGCCAGCAGTTACTCTCGGGGGACTAGAGGTGAGCAGTTCTTC.

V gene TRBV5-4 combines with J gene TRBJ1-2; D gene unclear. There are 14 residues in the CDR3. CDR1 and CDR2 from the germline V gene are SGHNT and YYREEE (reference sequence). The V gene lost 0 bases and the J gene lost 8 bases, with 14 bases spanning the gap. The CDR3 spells CASSLVQDKGGYTF. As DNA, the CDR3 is TGTGCCAGCAGCTTGGTCCAGGATAAAGGAGGCTACACCTTC.

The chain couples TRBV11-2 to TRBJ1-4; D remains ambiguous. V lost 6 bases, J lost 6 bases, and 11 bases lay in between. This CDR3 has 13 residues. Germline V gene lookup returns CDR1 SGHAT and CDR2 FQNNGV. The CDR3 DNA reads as TGTGCCAGCAGTTCGGACGGTCATGAAAAACTGTTTTTT. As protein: CASSSDGHEKLFF.

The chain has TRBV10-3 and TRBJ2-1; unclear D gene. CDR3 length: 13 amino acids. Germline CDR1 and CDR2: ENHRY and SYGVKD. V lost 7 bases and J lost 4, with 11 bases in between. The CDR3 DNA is TGTGCCATCACTGGATTTCTTTACAATGAGCAGTTCTTC. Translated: CAITGFLYNEQFF.